A selection of T cell receptor beta chains follows, all from one sample in a study of regulatory T cells in long-lasting Graves disease. In TCRdb, the multiplex PCR reads were re-called with MiXCR into one record per CDR3 protein. The sample holds about 420,000 distinct CDR3 sequences, around 15% seen once. Separately, the same data were catalogued under a study of T cells in Graves' hyperthyroidism and ophthalmopathy.

Sequencing was performed on peripheral blood mononuclear cells (PBMCs), taken at new diagnosis, from a patient treated with antithyroid drugs. These TCRs come from a woman aged 18-29 years with Graves disease. Both conserved end residues are part of each CDR3. D genes are given only for firm matches. The size of a clone is reported for some rows only, either as once, few or many, or as a class for expanded clones.

CDR3aa: CASSLFVGTVNYGYTF
CDR3nt: TGTGCCAGCAGTTTATTCGTCGGGACGGTGAACTATGGCTACACCTTC
abundance: many
v_gene: TRBV28
d_gene: -
j_gene: TRBJ1-2

CDR3aa: CASRASGSIYNEQFF
CDR3nt: TGTGCCAGCAGGGCTAGCGGGAGTATTTACAATGAGCAGTTCTTC
abundance: many
v_gene: TRBV28
d_gene: TRBD2
j_gene: TRBJ2-1

CDR3aa: CASSLVRDSGANVLTF
CDR3nt: TGCGCCAGCAGCTTGGTGCGGGACTCTGGGGCCAACGTCCTGACTTTC
abundance: few
v_gene: TRBV5-1
d_gene: -
j_gene: TRBJ2-6

CDR3aa: CASRDMNTEAFF
CDR3nt: TGTGCCAGCCGGGATATGAACACTGAAGCTTTCTTT
abundance: -
v_gene: TRBV27
d_gene: -
j_gene: TRBJ1-1

CDR3aa: CASSLSPIQETQYF
CDR3nt: TGTGCCAGCAGTTTGTCCCCGATCCAAGAGACCCAGTACTTC
abundance: few
v_gene: TRBV12-3/TRBV12-4
d_gene: -
j_gene: TRBJ2-5

CDR3aa: CASSPRVGSSEQFF
CDR3nt: TGTGCCAGCAGTCCACGGGTTGGTAGCAGCGAGCAGTTCTTC
abundance: -
v_gene: TRBV27
d_gene: -
j_gene: TRBJ2-1

CDR3aa: CASSQISGTEKLFF
CDR3nt: TGTGCCAGCAGCCAAATTTCGGGGACTGAAAAACTGTTTTTT
abundance: few
v_gene: TRBV14
d_gene: -
j_gene: TRBJ1-4

CDR3aa: CASTWGLAGGDEQFF
CDR3nt: TGTGCCAGCACCTGGGGGCTAGCGGGGGGAGATGAGCAGTTCTTC
abundance: many
v_gene: TRBV2
d_gene: TRBD2
j_gene: TRBJ2-1

CDR3aa: CSATPGQATFF
CDR3nt: TGCAGTGCTACACCGGGACAGGCAACTTTCTTT
abundance: many
v_gene: TRBV20-1
d_gene: TRBD1
j_gene: TRBJ1-1

CDR3aa: CASSFRAGPYSGANVLTF
CDR3nt: TGTGCCAGCAGTTTTCGAGCGGGGCCATACTCTGGGGCCAACGTCCTGACTTTC
abundance: few
v_gene: TRBV12-3/TRBV12-4
d_gene: TRBD2
j_gene: TRBJ2-6

CDR3aa: CSANRGHNEQFF
CDR3nt: TGCAGTGCAAACCGGGGTCACAATGAGCAGTTCTTC
abundance: few
v_gene: TRBV20-1
d_gene: -
j_gene: TRBJ2-1

CDR3aa: CATSSGEGLPGNQPQHF
CDR3nt: TGTGCCACCAGCAGCGGGGAGGGACTCCCTGGCAATCAGCCCCAGCATTTT
abundance: -
v_gene: TRBV15
d_gene: -
j_gene: TRBJ1-5

CDR3aa: CASSLEVGTSAYEQYF
CDR3nt: TGTGCCAGCAGCTTAGAAGTTGGGACTAGCGCCTACGAGCAGTACTTC
abundance: many
v_gene: TRBV11-3
d_gene: TRBD2
j_gene: TRBJ2-7

CDR3aa: CASSQRAWETQYF
CDR3nt: TGTGCCAGCAGCCAGCGGGCGTGGGAGACCCAGTACTTC
abundance: many
v_gene: TRBV7-2
d_gene: -
j_gene: TRBJ2-5

CDR3aa: CASSPGTNEKLFF
CDR3nt: TGTGCCAGCAGCCCCGGGACTAATGAAAAACTGTTTTTT
abundance: -
v_gene: TRBV7-2
d_gene: -
j_gene: TRBJ1-4

CDR3aa: CASSLAKETQYF
CDR3nt: TGTGCCAGCAGTTTAGCAAAAGAGACCCAGTACTTC
abundance: many
v_gene: TRBV12-3/TRBV12-4
d_gene: -
j_gene: TRBJ2-5

CDR3aa: CASSQDPRGEQFF
CDR3nt: TGCGCCAGCAGCCAGGACCCGCGGGGTGAGCAGTTCTTC
abundance: few
v_gene: TRBV4-1
d_gene: -
j_gene: TRBJ2-1

CDR3aa: CAWSAGVGYTF
CDR3nt: TGTGCCTGGAGTGCGGGGGTTGGCTACACCTTC
abundance: many
v_gene: TRBV30
d_gene: -
j_gene: TRBJ1-2

CDR3aa: CASSEEAGGVSGELFF
CDR3nt: TGTGCCAGCAGTGAAGAAGCGGGAGGTGTATCGGGGGAGCTGTTTTTT
abundance: -
v_gene: TRBV6-4
d_gene: TRBD2
j_gene: TRBJ2-2

CDR3aa: CASITGTGGFYSPLHF
CDR3nt: TGTGCCAGCATCACCGGGACAGGGGGCTTTTATTCACCCCTCCACTTT
abundance: -
v_gene: TRBV28
d_gene: TRBD1
j_gene: TRBJ1-6

CDR3aa: CASSLQQGFNEKLFF
CDR3nt: TGCGCCAGCAGCCTTCAACAGGGTTTTAATGAAAAACTGTTTTTT
abundance: few
v_gene: TRBV5-1
d_gene: -
j_gene: TRBJ1-4

CDR3aa: CASSPETGENIQYF
CDR3nt: TGTGCCAGCAGCCCGGAGACGGGCGAAAACATTCAGTACTTC
abundance: -
v_gene: TRBV11-1
d_gene: -
j_gene: TRBJ2-4

CDR3aa: CASSGQGREQYF
CDR3nt: TGTGCCAGCAGTGGTCAGGGGCGCGAGCAGTACTTC
abundance: many
v_gene: TRBV6-1
d_gene: -
j_gene: TRBJ2-7

CDR3aa: CASSFDTYNEQFF
CDR3nt: TGTGCCAGCAGCTTCGACACTTACAATGAGCAGTTCTTC
abundance: many
v_gene: TRBV7-3
d_gene: -
j_gene: TRBJ2-1

CDR3aa: CASSQTSGSSHEQFF
CDR3nt: TGTGCCAGCAGCCAGACTAGCGGGAGTAGCCATGAGCAGTTCTTC
abundance: -
v_gene: TRBV12-3/TRBV12-4
d_gene: TRBD2
j_gene: TRBJ2-1

CDR3aa: CSATSSGQGKGYEQYF
CDR3nt: TGCAGTGCTACATCCTCTGGACAGGGAAAGGGCTACGAGCAGTACTTC
abundance: many
v_gene: TRBV20-1
d_gene: TRBD1
j_gene: TRBJ2-7

CDR3aa: CASSLERQGGQPQHF
CDR3nt: TGTGCCAGCAGCTTAGAAAGACAGGGCGGTCAGCCCCAGCATTTT
abundance: many
v_gene: TRBV7-8
d_gene: TRBD1
j_gene: TRBJ1-5

CDR3aa: CAWSGQGWGGELFF
CDR3nt: TGTGCCTGGAGCGGGCAGGGGTGGGGCGGGGAGCTGTTTTTT
abundance: once
v_gene: TRBV30
d_gene: -
j_gene: TRBJ2-2

CDR3aa: CATRKGVGSNQPQHF
CDR3nt: TGTGCCACCAGGAAAGGGGTAGGGAGCAATCAGCCCCAGCATTTT
abundance: -
v_gene: TRBV19
d_gene: -
j_gene: TRBJ1-5

CDR3aa: CAGSPSSYEQYF
CDR3nt: TGTGCCGGCAGCCCTTCGTCCTACGAGCAGTACTTC
abundance: -
v_gene: TRBV7-2
d_gene: -
j_gene: TRBJ2-7

CDR3aa: CAWSKGVLYEQYF
CDR3nt: TGTGCCTGGAGTAAGGGGGTCCTCTACGAGCAGTACTTC
abundance: many
v_gene: TRBV30
d_gene: -
j_gene: TRBJ2-7

CDR3aa: CASSPSPYGYTF
CDR3nt: TGTGCCAGCAGCCCTAGCCCCTATGGCTACACCTTC
abundance: few
v_gene: TRBV11-3
d_gene: -
j_gene: TRBJ1-2

CDR3aa: CASSKVDGDTQYF
CDR3nt: TGTGCTAGCTCCAAGGTGGATGGAGATACGCAGTATTTT
abundance: few
v_gene: TRBV7-7
d_gene: -
j_gene: TRBJ2-3

CDR3aa: CATSETGGVNQPQHF
CDR3nt: TGTGCCACCAGTGAGACAGGGGGCGTAAATCAGCCCCAGCATTTT
abundance: many
v_gene: TRBV24-1
d_gene: TRBD1
j_gene: TRBJ1-5

CDR3aa: CASMSTDGYGYTF
CDR3nt: TGTGCCAGTATGAGTACAGACGGCTATGGCTACACCTTC
abundance: few
v_gene: TRBV19
d_gene: -
j_gene: TRBJ1-2

CDR3aa: CASSLVNPGTNEKLFF
CDR3nt: TGTGCCAGCAGCTTAGTTAACCCTGGGACTAATGAAAAACTGTTTTTT
abundance: -
v_gene: TRBV7-9
d_gene: -
j_gene: TRBJ1-4

CDR3aa: CASSLKRGDPVVEQFF
CDR3nt: TGTGCCAGCAGCTTAAAGCGGGGGGACCCGGTGGTTGAGCAGTTCTTC
abundance: few
v_gene: TRBV7-9
d_gene: TRBD2
j_gene: TRBJ2-1

CDR3aa: CASSSPDRAIRYGYTF
CDR3nt: TGTGCCAGCAGTTCACCGGACAGGGCTATACGCTATGGCTACACCTTC
abundance: many
v_gene: TRBV12-3/TRBV12-4
d_gene: TRBD1
j_gene: TRBJ1-2

CDR3aa: CASIGPGPYGYTF
CDR3nt: TGTGCCAGCATAGGTCCGGGACCCTATGGCTACACCTTC
abundance: few
v_gene: TRBV7-2
d_gene: -
j_gene: TRBJ1-2

CDR3aa: CAWMTGSYEQYF
CDR3nt: TGTGCCTGGATGACAGGGTCCTACGAGCAGTACTTC
abundance: -
v_gene: TRBV30
d_gene: TRBD1
j_gene: TRBJ2-7

CDR3aa: CASSLDGKHEQYF
CDR3nt: TGCGCCAGCAGCTTGGACGGGAAACACGAGCAGTACTTC
abundance: -
v_gene: TRBV5-1
d_gene: -
j_gene: TRBJ2-7

CDR3aa: CASNLLDNEQFF
CDR3nt: TGTGCCAGCAACCTCCTCGACAATGAGCAGTTCTTC
abundance: many
v_gene: TRBV2
d_gene: -
j_gene: TRBJ2-1

CDR3aa: CASSQLAGNYTSYNEQFF
CDR3nt: TGTGCCAGCAGCCAACTAGCGGGCAACTACACCTCCTACAATGAGCAGTTCTTC
abundance: many
v_gene: TRBV13
d_gene: TRBD2
j_gene: TRBJ2-1

CDR3aa: CASGIGGPGGNEQFF
CDR3nt: TGTGCCAGCGGCATAGGCGGCCCAGGGGGCAATGAGCAGTTCTTC
abundance: -
v_gene: TRBV12-3/TRBV12-4
d_gene: TRBD1
j_gene: TRBJ2-1

CDR3aa: CASRGLVGLSGANVLTF
CDR3nt: TGTGCCAGCAGGGGACTAGTTGGCCTATCTGGGGCCAACGTCCTGACTTTC
abundance: -
v_gene: TRBV2
d_gene: TRBD2
j_gene: TRBJ2-6

CDR3aa: CSVDLAGSYNEQFF
CDR3nt: TGCAGCGTCGATTTAGCGGGGTCCTACAATGAGCAGTTCTTC
abundance: many
v_gene: TRBV29-1
d_gene: TRBD2
j_gene: TRBJ2-1

CDR3aa: CASSPGLVYEQYF
CDR3nt: TGTGCCAGCAGTCCGGGACTAGTCTACGAGCAGTACTTC
abundance: many
v_gene: TRBV7-8
d_gene: TRBD2
j_gene: TRBJ2-7

CDR3aa: CASSLVAGPGSSYNEQFF
CDR3nt: TGCGCCAGCAGCTTGGTAGCGGGGCCAGGGAGCTCCTACAATGAGCAGTTCTTC
abundance: many
v_gene: TRBV5-1
d_gene: TRBD2
j_gene: TRBJ2-1

CDR3aa: CASSFSRGGTDTQYF
CDR3nt: TGTGCCAGCAGCTTTTCGCGGGGAGGCACAGATACGCAGTATTTT
abundance: many
v_gene: TRBV7-9
d_gene: -
j_gene: TRBJ2-3